This T cell receptor (beta chain) was documented in a study of preoperative IRX-2 immunotherapy in early breast cancer. Data came from immunoSEQ multiplex PCR; TCRdb stores just in-frame clones and leaves some out. The sample contains 25,000 to 30,000 clones, 82% of which appear only once. The CDR3 has 14 residues. The treatment: preoperative locoregional IRX-2 cytokine immunotherapy. Samples came from a phase Ib trial of preoperative locoregional IRX-2 cytokine immunotherapy. The genes are TRBV22-1 and TRBJ2-7; TRBD2 is the table's D call and was not checked against the DNA. TRBV22-1 represents a pseudogene. The specimen was obtained from a patient treated with IRX-2 immunotherapy. This TCR derives from a human donor with breast cancer. The CDR3: CATSPSGRVYEQYF. The CDR3 coding sequence is TGTGCCACCAGCCCTAGCGGGAGGGTCTACGAGCAGTACTTC.